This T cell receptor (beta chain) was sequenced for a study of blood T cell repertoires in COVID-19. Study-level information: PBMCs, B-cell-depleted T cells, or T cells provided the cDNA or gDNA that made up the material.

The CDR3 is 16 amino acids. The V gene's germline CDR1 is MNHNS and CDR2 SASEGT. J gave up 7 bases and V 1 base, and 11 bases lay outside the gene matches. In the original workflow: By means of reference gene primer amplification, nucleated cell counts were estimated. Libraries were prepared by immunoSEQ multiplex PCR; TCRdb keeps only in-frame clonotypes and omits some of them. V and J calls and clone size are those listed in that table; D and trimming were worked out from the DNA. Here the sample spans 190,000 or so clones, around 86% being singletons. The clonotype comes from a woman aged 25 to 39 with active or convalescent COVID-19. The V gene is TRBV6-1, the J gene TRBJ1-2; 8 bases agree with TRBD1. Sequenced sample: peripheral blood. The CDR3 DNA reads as TGTGCCAGCAGTGAAGATCCAGGGGGCGGATTTGGTGGCTACACCTTC. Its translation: CASSEDPGGGFGGYTF.